The sequence of this TCR beta chain was determined in a study of T cell repertoires in cytomegalovirus infection. Across the study: Through public TCR beta signatures, both CMV infection and matching HLA type were indicated.

MiXCR, run by TCRdb on the reads, gives a single entry per CDR3 protein. In the table there are about 230,000 distinct CDR3 sequences, roughly 22% of which are singletons. This CDR3 contains 14 residues. Looked up from germline, CDR1 is SGHAT and CDR2 is FQNNGV. Between the trimmed V and J ends, which lost 0 bases and 3 bases, there was a span of 6 bases. This clonotype was counted between two and nine times. The J gene is TRBJ2-1, the V gene TRBV11-2; tentatively, D is TRBD2 (5 bases). The clonotype comes from a human donor in good health (CMV status not recorded). Some clones in this sample may be carry-over from other donors' samples. The sequenced sample was CD8+ T cells from PBMCs. The CDR3 region is CASSLDGDYNEQFF. The CDR3 DNA reads as TGTGCCAGCAGCTTAGACGGGGACTACAATGAGCAGTTCTTC.